This T cell receptor beta chain was captured by sequencing in a study of blood T cells in healthy people across ages. The V end was cut by 6 bases, the J end by 0 bases, with 9 bases between. This CDR3 region has 15 residues. In germline, CDR1 is MDHEN, CDR2 SYDVKM. As for this clonotype: Its target is not known.

Together with a sample-barcoded 5' primer, a J-beta primer mix was included in a second PCR lasting roughly 7 to 11 cycles. TCRdb used MiXCR to reprocess the 5' RACE reads, holding one entry per CDR3 protein. The sample has 710,000 or so distinct CDR3 sequences, roughly 32% seen once; the top ten hold approximately 15%. Overall study results and limits: Shifts in expanded clonotypes may have been confounded by donor CMV status, which was unknown.

The TCR sequence derives from an elderly woman in good health. The rearrangement links TRBV28 to TRBJ1-6; D ambiguous. The sample comprised blood. The CDR3 DNA sequence: TGTGCCAGCAGGAGCTCGAGCTCCTATAATTCACCCCTCCACTTT. This codes for CASRSSSSYNSPLHF.